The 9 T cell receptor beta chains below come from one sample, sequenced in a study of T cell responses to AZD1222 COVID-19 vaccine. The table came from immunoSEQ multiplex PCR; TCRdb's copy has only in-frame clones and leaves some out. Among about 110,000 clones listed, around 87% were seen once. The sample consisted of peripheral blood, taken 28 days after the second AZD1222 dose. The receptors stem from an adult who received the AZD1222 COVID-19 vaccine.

The CDR3 loop reads CASSWTPGQSAEAFF. The CDR3 nucleotides are TGCGCCAGCAGCTGGACTCCGGGACAGTCCGCTGAAGCTTTCTTT. The rearrangement joins TRBV5-1 to TRBJ1-1, with 7 bases that match TRBD1. The germline V gene has CDR1 SGHRS and CDR2 YFSETQ. This CDR3 has 15 residues. J was trimmed by 6 bases and V by 3 bases; bases with no gene match: 11.

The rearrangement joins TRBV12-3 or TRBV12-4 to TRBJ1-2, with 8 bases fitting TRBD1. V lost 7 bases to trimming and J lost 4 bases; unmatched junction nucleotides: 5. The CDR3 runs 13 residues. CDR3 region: CASTGQGLYGYTF. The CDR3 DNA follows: TGTGCCAGCACCGGACAGGGACTCTATGGCTACACCTTC.

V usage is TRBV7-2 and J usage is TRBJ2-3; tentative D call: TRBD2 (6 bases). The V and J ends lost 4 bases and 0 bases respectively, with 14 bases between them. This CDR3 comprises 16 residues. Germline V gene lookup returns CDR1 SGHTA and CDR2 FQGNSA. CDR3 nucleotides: TGTGCCAGCAGCTCCCCGACTAGTCTTAGCACAGATACGCAGTATTTT. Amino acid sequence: CASSSPTSLSTDTQYF.

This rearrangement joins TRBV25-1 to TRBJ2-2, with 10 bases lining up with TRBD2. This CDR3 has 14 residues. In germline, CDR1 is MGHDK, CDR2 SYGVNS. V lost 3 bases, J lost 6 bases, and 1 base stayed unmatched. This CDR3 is CASSDSGRSGELFF. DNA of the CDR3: TGTGCCAGCAGTGATAGCGGGAGGTCCGGGGAGCTGTTTTTT.

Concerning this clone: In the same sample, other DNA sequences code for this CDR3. The CDR3 DNA reads TGTGCCAGCAGCCTCGGACAGGGTGCGGGGACAGATACGCAGTATTTT. Translating it yields CASSLGQGAGTDTQYF. The chain links TRBV5-4 to TRBJ2-3; 8 bases agree with TRBD1. The V and J ends lost 4 bases and 3 bases, in that order; junction bases with no gene match: 10. Germline CDR1 is SGHNT and CDR2 is YYREEE (reference sequence). CDR3 size: 16 residues. The full variable domain, its missing parts supplied by reference TRBV5-4 and TRBJ2-3, is ETGVTQSPTHLIKTRGQQVTLRCSSQSGHNTVSWYQQALGQGPQFIFQYYREEENGRGNFPPRFSGLQFPNYSSELNVNALELDDSALYLCASSLGQGAGTDTQYFGPGTRLTVL.

DNA for the CDR3: TGTGCCAGCAGCTTTATGGCTAGCGGGGGCGGCACAGATACGCAGTATTTT. Translating it yields CASSFMASGGGTDTQYF. The chain links TRBV5-5 to TRBJ2-3, with 10 bases identical to TRBD2. Germline V CDR1 and CDR2: SGHKS, YYEKEE (reference sequence). The CDR3 length is 17 residues. V gave up 2 bases and J gave up 1 base; unmatched junction bases: 7.

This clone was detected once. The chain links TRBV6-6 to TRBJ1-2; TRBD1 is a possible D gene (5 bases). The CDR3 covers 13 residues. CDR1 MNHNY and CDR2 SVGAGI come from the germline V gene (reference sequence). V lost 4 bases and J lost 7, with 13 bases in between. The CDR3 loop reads CASSFGTYTGYTF. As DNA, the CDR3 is TGTGCCAGCAGTTTCGGGACTTACACTGGCTACACCTTC.

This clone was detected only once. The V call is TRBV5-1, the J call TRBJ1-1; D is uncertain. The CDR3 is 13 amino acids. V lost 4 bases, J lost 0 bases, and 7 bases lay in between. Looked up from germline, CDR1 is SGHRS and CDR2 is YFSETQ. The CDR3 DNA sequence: TGCGCCAGCAGCATTCAGGTGAACACTGAAGCTTTCTTT. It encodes CASSIQVNTEAFF.

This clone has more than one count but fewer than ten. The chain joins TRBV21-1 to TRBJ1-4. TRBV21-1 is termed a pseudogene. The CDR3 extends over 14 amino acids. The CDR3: CASSKTGYGEKLFF. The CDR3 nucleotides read TGTGCCAGCAGCAAAACGGGGTACGGTGAAAAACTGTTTTTT.